The rows below give T cell receptor beta chains drawn from one sample of a study of cytomegalovirus exposure and HLA in healthy donors. Clones were sequenced by immunoSEQ multiplex PCR, and TCRdb holds only the in-frame ones, with some missing. Of about 150,000 clones detected, roughly three quarters appear once; the ten largest clones hold 2% to 2.5%. The sequencing sample was made of PBMCs. The receptors derive from a man aged 25 to 40 in good health and CMV-seronegative. CDR3s include the opening cysteine and the closing phenylalanine or tryptophan. The order of the fields is clone size, V gene, D gene, CDR3 length, J gene, CDR3 DNA, CDR3 protein. A D gene is named only where the DNA matches it firmly. Clone size, where shown, is once, few, many, or a class for clones that have expanded.

-	TRBV5-1	TRBD1	17	TRBJ1-6	TGCGCCAGCAGCTCCTCGATCGGACAGGAGTATAATTCACCCCTCCACTTT	CASSSSIGQEYNSPLHF
-	TRBV4-1	-	16	TRBJ2-7	TGCGCCAGCAGCCAAGATCCAGCGGAGAGCTCCTACGAGCAGTACTTC	CASSQDPAESSYEQYF
-	TRBV15	-	14	TRBJ2-7	TGTGCCACCAGGAAGGAGGAGGTTTCCTACGAGCAGTACTTC	CATRKEEVSYEQYF
once	TRBV19	TRBD2	16	TRBJ2-7	TGTGCCAGTACCGCTCGGGGGGGGTCTAAGGCTCTCGAGCAGTACTTC	CASTARGGSKALEQYF
-	TRBV13	-	15	TRBJ2-5	TGTGCCAGCAGCTTTCGCGGGAAAATACAAGAGACCCAGTACTTC	CASSFRGKIQETQYF
-	TRBV28	-	13	TRBJ1-2	TGTGCCAGCAGTTTAAGGGGTAACTATGGCTACACCTTC	CASSLRGNYGYTF
-	TRBV10-1	-	14	TRBJ2-7	TGCGCCATTGATGGGGCCAGGAGTGTCTACGAGCAGTACTTC	CAIDGARSVYEQYF
-	TRBV7-2	TRBD1	14	TRBJ2-3	TGTGCCAGCAGCTCACAGGGGTCTGCAGATACGCAGTATTTT	CASSSQGSADTQYF
-	TRBV10-3	-	12	TRBJ1-4	TGTGCCATCAGTGGCAGGGGTGAAAAACTGTTTTTT	CAISGRGEKLFF
-	TRBV7-9	-	14	TRBJ1-4	TGTGCCAGCAGCTTAGTAACAGGGAGTGAAAAACTGTTTTTT	CASSLVTGSEKLFF
-	TRBV18	-	16	TRBJ1-2	TGTGCCAGCTCACCACCCTCGAGACAGGAGGTCTATGGCTACACCTTC	CASSPPSRQEVYGYTF
-	TRBV4-3	-	13	TRBJ2-1	TGCGCCAGCAGCCAATTAGCGGTCAATGAGCAGTTCTTC	CASSQLAVNEQFF
-	TRBV28	TRBD2	15	TRBJ2-1	TGTGCCAGCAGTTGGACTAGCGTTACCGGCGATGAGCAGTTCTTC	CASSWTSVTGDEQFF